This T cell receptor beta chain was retrieved from a study of blood T cell repertoires in COVID-19. Some clones are missing from TCRdb's copy, which holds only in-frame ones; the method was immunoSEQ multiplex PCR. Of 200,000 to 250,000 clones listed, about 85% are singletons. The clonotype originates from a woman at least 80 years old with active or convalescent COVID-19. Material: peripheral blood.

CDR3 nucleotides: TGTGCCACCAGTGATCCCCTAACCTACGAGCAGTACTTC. Translated: CATSDPLTYEQYF. This chain joins TRBV24-1 and TRBJ2-7, with D hard to call. Trimming left V 3 bases short and J 2 bases short, with 7 bases between. CDR1 is KGHDR, CDR2 SFDVKD, per germline. The CDR3 contains 13 residues.